This entry concerns a single T cell receptor beta chain. Its specific antigen is unknown. Base-call qualities are not available, and no considerably larger clone is one nucleotide away. The source of the sample is a study of blood T cells in healthy people across ages (dated by TCRdb to between 2014 and 2017). Regarding the research as a whole: Template switching captured roughly one uniquely barcoded TCR beta cDNA molecule per two T cells in model experiments. Age-related changes in TCR beta repertoire diversity were measured in the study by deep sequencing normalized with unique cDNA molecular identifiers. The donors were split into four age groups: young (average around 15 years), middle-aged (39), aged (approximately 59) and long-lived (roughly 86). Using the same blood draw, the study looked at two additional independent replicas of 1 million unique cDNA reads for two donors, one aged 18 to 30 and the other aged 80 or older. To avoid experimental bias, donors of different ages were spread randomly across the sequencing lanes. Study-wide conclusions, independent of this receptor: Compared with the aged group, the long-lived group had more naive CD4+ T cells, fewer expanded clones and increased TCR diversity, suggesting age selection. Bulk unsorted PBMC profiling prevented conclusive comparison of naive and antigen-experienced compartments. A strong correlation was found between observed TCR beta diversity and the percentage of naive T cells measured by flow cytometry. As age increased, observed TCR beta diversity per million T cells dropped in a roughly linear way, and a significant reduction was already evident by age around 41. Estimates of total diversity based on one million sequenced T cells were regarded as lower bounds and as underestimates. The CMV infection status of donors was not known, potentially confounding age-related changes in expanded clonotypes.

The donors were roughly 40 Caucasian individuals from Russia, aged 6 to 90 years, who were systemically healthy. Each donor gave 8 to 10 milliliters of peripheral blood, drawn into EDTA-treated Vacutainer tubes. Ficoll-Paque density-gradient centrifugation was used to isolate PBMCs, with at least 6.5 million obtained per sample. Trizol reagent was used to extract total RNA from the PBMCs, yielding at least 6 micrograms per sample. Naive CD45RAhigh/CD27high T cell percentages were measured by flow cytometry on a PBMC aliquot from every donor. Germline trimming amounts to 6 bases on V and 8 bases on J, with 16 as the count of junction bases outside the gene matches. The CDR3, cysteine through phenylalanine, is 16 amino acids long. Only the CDR3 part of the read is kept: 48 bases, read in frame from the first base. The germline V gene yields SGHAT for CDR1 and FQNNGV for CDR2. Receptors were amplified or captured by 5' RACE. Sequencing instrument: Illumina HiSeq 2500. A second PCR of about 7 to 12 cycles was performed with a sample-barcoded 5' primer and a J-beta primer mix. A template-switch 5' adaptor carrying 12 random nucleotides introduced a unique molecular identifier onto each TCR beta cDNA molecule. Each sample yielded at least 3 million CDR3-containing paired-end reads. The Mint cDNA synthesis kit, primed by a TRBC-specific oligonucleotide, was used to synthesize first-strand cDNA from all RNA. All cDNA was treated with uracil-DNA glycosylase and then went through a first 18-cycle PCR with the universal primers M1SS and BC2_uni_R. As for the authors' bioinformatics: For normalization, 1 million high-quality reads, each with a distinct molecular identifier, were randomly selected from each sample. Reads sharing molecular identifiers were discarded rather than binned into consensus sequences. CDR3 identification, clonotype clustering and error correction used MiTCR with a Q25 quality threshold and the strictest error-elimination algorithm. A nonparametric unseen species model with Euler transformation was used to estimate a lower bound on total TCR beta diversity. TCRdb reanalyzed the raw reads on its own, using fastp at Q25 for trimming and MiXCR for clone calling, and kept in-frame beta chains. Merged by CDR3 protein, the rows form single entries marked with the most common genes and DNA. For this entry, the V and J calls and clone size follow TCRdb and not the study's own pipeline. This sample lists some 670,000 distinct CDR3 sequences; more than 45% were detected once. The top ten clones comprise about 14% of the sample.

Here the chain combines TRBV11-2 and TRBJ2-1; 7 bases in the junction line up with TRBD2. The source material was blood. This receptor was obtained from a woman at least 80 years old in good health. The CDR3 sequence is CASRPLGGSLHDEQFF. The nucleotide sequence is given as TGTGCCAGCAGGCCTTTGGGGGGGTCCCTACACGATGAGCAGTTCTTC.